Listed below are T cell receptor beta chains from one sample, sequenced in a study of T cell clones after liver transplantation. Assay used: immunoSEQ multiplex PCR; TCRdb lists only in-frame clones, some missing. The sample lists 55,000 to 80,000 clones, about 92% occurring once. The sample consisted of CD4+ T cells from blood, taken before liver transplant. The receptors here all came from a human donor who received a liver transplant. CDR3s include the opening cysteine and the closing phenylalanine or tryptophan. A D gene is named only where the DNA matches it firmly. Expanded clones get a size class; other rows say once, few or many, or leave the size out.

DNA: TGTGCCAGCAGCCACGGACAGGGGCGAGATCAGCCCCAGCATTTT; CDR3: CASSHGQGRDQPQHF; J: TRBJ1-5; D: TRBD1; size: .; V: TRBV28
DNA: TGTGCCAGTAGTAGCCCGGGACTAGCGGGAGGAAATGAGCAGTTCTTC; CDR3: CASSSPGLAGGNEQFF; J: TRBJ2-1; D: TRBD2; size: once; V: TRBV19
DNA: TGTGCCAGTAGTAGATACAGGGTTGGTGGCACAGATACGCAGTATTTT; CDR3: CASSRYRVGGTDTQYF; J: TRBJ2-3; D: .; size: .; V: TRBV19
DNA: TGCAGCGTTGTTACGAGCGGGAGATTCAATGAGCAGTTCTTC; CDR3: CSVVTSGRFNEQFF; J: TRBJ2-1; D: TRBD2; size: .; V: TRBV29-1
DNA: TGCGCCAGCAGCTTGGGCAGGGGGCAGAGCGGGGAGCTGTTTTTT; CDR3: CASSLGRGQSGELFF; J: TRBJ2-2; D: TRBD1; size: .; V: TRBV5-1
DNA: TGTGCCAGCAACCCTCAGGGGGATGGCGGGGAGCTGTTTTTT; CDR3: CASNPQGDGGELFF; J: TRBJ2-2; D: TRBD1; size: .; V: TRBV14
DNA: TGTGCCAGCTTAGCCGGGACTAGCGGGAGAACGGCAGATACGCAGTATTTT; CDR3: CASLAGTSGRTADTQYF; J: TRBJ2-3; D: TRBD2; size: .; V: TRBV18
DNA: TGTGCCAGCAGTCTCGGGGGGGCAGGTGAAAAACTGTTTTTT; CDR3: CASSLGGAGEKLFF; J: TRBJ1-4; D: .; size: .; V: TRBV28
DNA: TGTGCCAGCAGCCCCGGAACGGGACTCTTAAGGGAGCAGTACTTC; CDR3: CASSPGTGLLREQYF; J: TRBJ2-7; D: .; size: .; V: TRBV9
DNA: TGTGCCAGCAGTGAAGCAGGGACAGGGGGCGACGAGCAGTACTTC; CDR3: CASSEAGTGGDEQYF; J: TRBJ2-7; D: TRBD1; size: .; V: TRBV2
DNA: TGTGCCAGCTCACCGGCTCTGCAGGGGCGCGATGAGCAGTTCTTC; CDR3: CASSPALQGRDEQFF; J: TRBJ2-1; D: .; size: .; V: TRBV18
DNA: TGTGCCAGTAGTATAACTGCGACAGATACGCAGTATTTT; CDR3: CASSITATDTQYF; J: TRBJ2-3; D: .; size: .; V: TRBV19
DNA: TGTGCCACCAGCAGAGATAAGGGGGCCAACGTCCTGACTTTC; CDR3: CATSRDKGANVLTF; J: TRBJ2-6; D: .; size: .; V: TRBV15
DNA: TGTGCCAGCAGCTTTCCTCGGGGCAGGGACGGAGGCTACACCTTC; CDR3: CASSFPRGRDGGYTF; J: TRBJ1-2; D: .; size: .; V: TRBV5-6
DNA: TGTGCCAGCAGCCGAACGTTACAGGGTTCACCCCTCCACTTT; CDR3: CASSRTLQGSPLHF; J: TRBJ1-6; D: .; size: .; V: TRBV6-5
DNA: TGTGCCAGCGGGCTTGGGGGCACTGAAGCTTTCTTT; CDR3: CASGLGGTEAFF; J: TRBJ1-1; D: .; size: .; V: TRBV4-2
DNA: TGTGCCAGCAGCTCCCTGGACGCGCTACTCTATGGCTACACCTTC; CDR3: CASSSLDALLYGYTF; J: TRBJ1-2; D: .; size: .; V: TRBV11-2
DNA: TGTGCCAGCAGTGTCGACCATGCGGGCTATGGCTACACCTTC; CDR3: CASSVDHAGYGYTF; J: TRBJ1-2; D: .; size: .; V: TRBV2
DNA: TGCGCCAGCAGCCAAGGGGGAAACCCTAACTATGGCTACACCTTC; CDR3: CASSQGGNPNYGYTF; J: TRBJ1-2; D: .; size: .; V: TRBV4-3
DNA: TGTGCCAGCAGCTTAGGAAACCTCGTTGGGGCTGAAGCTTTCTTT; CDR3: CASSLGNLVGAEAFF; J: TRBJ1-1; D: .; size: .; V: TRBV7-9
DNA: TGTGCCTGGAGTGAGAAGGGGGCGATCAGCGAGCAGTACTTC; CDR3: CAWSEKGAISEQYF; J: TRBJ2-7; D: TRBD1; size: .; V: TRBV30
DNA: TGTGCCAGCAGCGAGAACAGGGGGCAGAGCACTGAAGCTTTCTTT; CDR3: CASSENRGQSTEAFF; J: TRBJ1-1; D: TRBD1; size: .; V: TRBV9
DNA: TGTGCCAGTAGTATCAGGGGTTCTGAAGCTTTCTTT; CDR3: CASSIRGSEAFF; J: TRBJ1-1; D: .; size: once; V: TRBV19
DNA: TGTGCCAGCAGCTTAGCCGGGAGGACCTACGAGCAGTACTTC; CDR3: CASSLAGRTYEQYF; J: TRBJ2-7; D: TRBD2; size: .; V: TRBV7-8
DNA: TGTGCCAGCAGTTTATCGAATGTCAGGGACTATACCGGGGAGCTGTTTTTT; CDR3: CASSLSNVRDYTGELFF; J: TRBJ2-2; D: TRBD2; size: .; V: TRBV27
DNA: TGTGCCATCAGTGTGACTAGCGGGAGGCCGGGACCCGGGGAGCTGTTTTTT; CDR3: CAISVTSGRPGPGELFF; J: TRBJ2-2; D: TRBD2; size: .; V: TRBV10-3
DNA: TGTGCCAGTAGTACTCGACTAGCGGGGGGAGAGCAGTACTTC; CDR3: CASSTRLAGGEQYF; J: TRBJ2-7; D: TRBD2; size: .; V: TRBV19
DNA: TGTGCCAGCAGCTTAGATGGTTCCGGAGCTGAAAAACTGTTTTTT; CDR3: CASSLDGSGAEKLFF; J: TRBJ1-4; D: .; size: .; V: TRBV7-9
DNA: TGTGCCACCCAAGTGCTCCACGAGCAGTACTTC; CDR3: CATQVLHEQYF; J: TRBJ2-7; D: .; size: .; V: TRBV28
DNA: TGTGCCAGCAGTACCGCGGGAGCTGCTTACACTGAAGCTTTCTTT; CDR3: CASSTAGAAYTEAFF; J: TRBJ1-1; D: .; size: .; V: TRBV2
DNA: TGTGCTAGCAGTTACACACCCGCGGAGACCCAGTACTTC; CDR3: CASSYTPAETQYF; J: TRBJ2-5; D: .; size: .; V: TRBV7-7
DNA: TGTGCCAGCAGCCTCCTGGGTATGGATTCTAGCAATCAGCCCCAGCATTTT; CDR3: CASSLLGMDSSNQPQHF; J: TRBJ1-5; D: .; size: .; V: TRBV28
DNA: TGTGCCAGCAGCCCGGGACAGGGCCAAGAGACCCAGTACTTC; CDR3: CASSPGQGQETQYF; J: TRBJ2-5; D: TRBD1; size: once; V: TRBV9
DNA: TGCGCCAGCAGCTCGGAGGGGGCGGGGGAGCAGTACTTC; CDR3: CASSSEGAGEQYF; J: TRBJ2-7; D: .; size: .; V: TRBV5-1
DNA: TGCGCCAGCAGCGAGAAGGGGCCTGACGAGCAGTACTTC; CDR3: CASSEKGPDEQYF; J: TRBJ2-7; D: .; size: .; V: TRBV10-1
DNA: TGTGCCAGCAGCAGGGGTGCCACAGATACGCAGTATTTT; CDR3: CASSRGATDTQYF; J: TRBJ2-3; D: .; size: .; V: TRBV7-3
DNA: TGTGCCAGCTCACCACCCGCAAGGTCAACAGATACGCAGTATTTT; CDR3: CASSPPARSTDTQYF; J: TRBJ2-3; D: .; size: .; V: TRBV18
DNA: TGTGCCAGCAGCTGGAGCGGGGACCCCTACGAGCAGTACTTC; CDR3: CASSWSGDPYEQYF; J: TRBJ2-7; D: TRBD2; size: .; V: TRBV7-9
DNA: TGTGCCAGCAGTTACTCGGTTAGGGAGGGGGACATTCAGTACTTC; CDR3: CASSYSVREGDIQYF; J: TRBJ2-4; D: .; size: .; V: TRBV6-6
DNA: TGTGCCAGCAGTGAAGTGGGGTACGGGACAGATACGCAGTATTTT; CDR3: CASSEVGYGTDTQYF; J: TRBJ2-3; D: .; size: .; V: TRBV2
DNA: TGTGCCTGGAGTGCTACGGGAAGGGCTAAAGGCTACACCTTC; CDR3: CAWSATGRAKGYTF; J: TRBJ1-2; D: .; size: .; V: TRBV30
DNA: TGTGCCAGCAGCTTAGGGGCGAACACCGGGGAGCTGTTTTTT; CDR3: CASSLGANTGELFF; J: TRBJ2-2; D: .; size: .; V: TRBV7-9
DNA: TGTGCCAGCAGTTCCAGCGGGAGGGACACAGATACGCAGTATTTT; CDR3: CASSSSGRDTDTQYF; J: TRBJ2-3; D: TRBD2; size: .; V: TRBV28
DNA: TGTGCCAGCAGTGAATTCCCGGGGACAGACTACGAGCAGTACTTC; CDR3: CASSEFPGTDYEQYF; J: TRBJ2-7; D: TRBD1; size: .; V: TRBV6-1
DNA: TGTGCCAGCAGCTTAGAGGGGACAGGGGGCGCTGACTATGGCTACACCTTC; CDR3: CASSLEGTGGADYGYTF; J: TRBJ1-2; D: TRBD1; size: .; V: TRBV7-9
DNA: TGCAGTGCTAGAACAGTCTATGGCTACACCTTC; CDR3: CSARTVYGYTF; J: TRBJ1-2; D: .; size: few; V: TRBV20-1
DNA: TGTGCCAGCAGCCGCGGCGGGGTCCCAGCGGGGGAGCGAGCTTTCTTT; CDR3: CASSRGGVPAGERAFF; J: TRBJ1-1; D: .; size: .; V: TRBV25-1
DNA: TGCGCCAGCAGCCAGTGGGACGGAAACACTGAAGCTTTCTTT; CDR3: CASSQWDGNTEAFF; J: TRBJ1-1; D: .; size: .; V: TRBV4-1
DNA: TGCGCCAGCAGCTTGGGGAGGGGGAACGCGGATACGCAGTATTTT; CDR3: CASSLGRGNADTQYF; J: TRBJ2-3; D: .; size: .; V: TRBV5-1
DNA: TGTGCCAGCTACGGGGGAGGGGGCACTGAAGCTTTCTTT; CDR3: CASYGGGGTEAFF; J: TRBJ1-1; D: .; size: .; V: TRBV25-1
DNA: TGTGCCAGTAGTATAGTCGGCATCGGGGAGCTGTTTTTT; CDR3: CASSIVGIGELFF; J: TRBJ2-2; D: .; size: .; V: TRBV19